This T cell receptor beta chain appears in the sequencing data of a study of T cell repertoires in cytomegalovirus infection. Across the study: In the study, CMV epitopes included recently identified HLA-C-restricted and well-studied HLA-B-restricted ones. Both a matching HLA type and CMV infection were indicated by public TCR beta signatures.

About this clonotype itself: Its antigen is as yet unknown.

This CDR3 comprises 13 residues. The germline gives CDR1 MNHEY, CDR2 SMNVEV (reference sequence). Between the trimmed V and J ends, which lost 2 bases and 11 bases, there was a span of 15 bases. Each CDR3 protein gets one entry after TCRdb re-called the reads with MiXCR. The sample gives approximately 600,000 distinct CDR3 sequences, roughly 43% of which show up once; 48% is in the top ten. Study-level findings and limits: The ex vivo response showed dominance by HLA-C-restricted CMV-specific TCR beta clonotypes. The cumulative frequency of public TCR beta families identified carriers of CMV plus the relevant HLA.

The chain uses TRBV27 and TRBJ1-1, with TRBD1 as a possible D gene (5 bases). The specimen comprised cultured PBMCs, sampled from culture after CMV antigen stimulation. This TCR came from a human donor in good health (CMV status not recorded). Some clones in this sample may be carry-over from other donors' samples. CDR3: CASSLEEGLTAFF. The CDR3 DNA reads TGTGCCAGCAGTTTAGAAGAGGGGTTGACCGCTTTCTTT.